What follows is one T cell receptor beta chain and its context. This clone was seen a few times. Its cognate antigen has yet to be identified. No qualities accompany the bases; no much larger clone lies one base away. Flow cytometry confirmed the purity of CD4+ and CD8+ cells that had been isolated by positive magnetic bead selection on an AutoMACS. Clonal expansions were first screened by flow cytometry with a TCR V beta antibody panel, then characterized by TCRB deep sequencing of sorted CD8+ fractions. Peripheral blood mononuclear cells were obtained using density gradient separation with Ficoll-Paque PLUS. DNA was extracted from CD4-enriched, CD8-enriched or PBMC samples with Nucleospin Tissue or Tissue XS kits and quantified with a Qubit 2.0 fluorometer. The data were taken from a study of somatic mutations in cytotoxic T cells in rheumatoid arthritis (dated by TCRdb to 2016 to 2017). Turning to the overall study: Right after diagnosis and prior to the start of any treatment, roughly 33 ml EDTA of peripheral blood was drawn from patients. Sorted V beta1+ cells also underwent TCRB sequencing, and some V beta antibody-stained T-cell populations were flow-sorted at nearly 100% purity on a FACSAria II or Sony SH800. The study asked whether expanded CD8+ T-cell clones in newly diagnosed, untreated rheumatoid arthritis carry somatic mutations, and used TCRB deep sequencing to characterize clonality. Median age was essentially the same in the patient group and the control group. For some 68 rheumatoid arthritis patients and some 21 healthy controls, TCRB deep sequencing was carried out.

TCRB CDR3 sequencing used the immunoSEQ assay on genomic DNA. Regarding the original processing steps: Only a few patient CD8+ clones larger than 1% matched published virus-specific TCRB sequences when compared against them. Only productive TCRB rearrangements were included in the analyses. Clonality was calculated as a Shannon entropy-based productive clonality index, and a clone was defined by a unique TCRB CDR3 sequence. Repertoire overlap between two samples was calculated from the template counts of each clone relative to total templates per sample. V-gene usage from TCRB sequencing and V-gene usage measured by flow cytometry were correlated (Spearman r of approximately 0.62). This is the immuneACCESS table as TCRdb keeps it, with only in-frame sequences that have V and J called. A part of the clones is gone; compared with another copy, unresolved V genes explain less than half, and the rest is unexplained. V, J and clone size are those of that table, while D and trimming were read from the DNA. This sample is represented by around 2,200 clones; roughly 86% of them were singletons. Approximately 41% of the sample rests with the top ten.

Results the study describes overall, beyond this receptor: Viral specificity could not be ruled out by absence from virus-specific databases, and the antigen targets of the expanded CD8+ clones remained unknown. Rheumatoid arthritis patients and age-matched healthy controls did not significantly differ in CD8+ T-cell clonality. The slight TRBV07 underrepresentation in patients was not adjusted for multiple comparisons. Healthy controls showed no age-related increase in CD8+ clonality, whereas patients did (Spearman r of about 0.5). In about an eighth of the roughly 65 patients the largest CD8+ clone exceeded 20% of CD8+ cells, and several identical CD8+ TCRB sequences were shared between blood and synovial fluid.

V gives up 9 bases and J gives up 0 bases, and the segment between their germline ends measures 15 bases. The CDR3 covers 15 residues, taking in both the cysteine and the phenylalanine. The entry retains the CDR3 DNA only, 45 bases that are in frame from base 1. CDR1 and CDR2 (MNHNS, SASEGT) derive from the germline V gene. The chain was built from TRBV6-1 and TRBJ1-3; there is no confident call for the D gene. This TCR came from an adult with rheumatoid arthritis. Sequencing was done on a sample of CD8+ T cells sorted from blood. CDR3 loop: CASRSLDFSGNTIYF. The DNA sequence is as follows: TGTGCCAGTCGATCCCTTGATTTCTCTGGAAACACCATATATTTT.